This is a list of T cell receptor beta chains from one sample in a study of blood T cell repertoires in COVID-19. TCRdb's copy holds only in-frame clones and misses some; the assay was immunoSEQ multiplex PCR. Among some 110,000 clones listed, approximately 87% were seen once. The sequencing sample was made of peripheral blood. The receptors derive from a man between 65 and 80 years old who had recovered from COVID-19. Each CDR3 is given with its conserved first and last residue. Each record gives: clone size, J gene, D gene, V gene, CDR3 protein, CDR3 DNA. A D gene is named only where the DNA matches it firmly. Some rows have no size entry. The others give once, few or many, or a class for an expanded clone.

abundance: -
j_gene: TRBJ2-5
d_gene: TRBD1
v_gene: TRBV7-2
CDR3aa: CASSPPGQRETQYF
CDR3nt: TGTGCCAGCAGCCCCCCGGGACAGAGAGAGACCCAGTACTTC

abundance: -
j_gene: TRBJ1-2
d_gene: -
v_gene: TRBV30
CDR3aa: CAWSPRPIYGYTF
CDR3nt: TGTGCCTGGAGTCCGCGGCCGATCTATGGCTACACCTTC

abundance: -
j_gene: TRBJ2-7
d_gene: TRBD1
v_gene: TRBV3-1/TRBV3-2
CDR3aa: CASSRDRGPYEQYF
CDR3nt: TGTGCCAGCAGCCGAGACAGGGGGCCTTACGAGCAGTACTTC

abundance: -
j_gene: TRBJ1-3
d_gene: -
v_gene: TRBV2
CDR3aa: CASSPSRASRVSGNTIYF
CDR3nt: TGTGCCAGCAGCCCCTCGAGGGCTTCTCGGGTCTCTGGAAACACCATATATTTT

abundance: -
j_gene: TRBJ2-7
d_gene: -
v_gene: TRBV10-2
CDR3aa: CASSDRGEQYF
CDR3nt: TGCGCCAGCAGTGATAGAGGTGAGCAGTACTTC

abundance: -
j_gene: TRBJ1-2
d_gene: -
v_gene: TRBV5-1
CDR3aa: CASSLAAGALAEGYTF
CDR3nt: TGCGCCAGCAGCTTGGCGGCAGGGGCTCTGGCGGAGGGCTACACCTTC

abundance: -
j_gene: TRBJ2-5
d_gene: -
v_gene: TRBV5-6
CDR3aa: CASSLYGSSGVFETQYF
CDR3nt: TGTGCCAGCAGCTTGTACGGAAGTAGCGGAGTGTTTGAGACCCAGTACTTC

abundance: few
j_gene: TRBJ2-3
d_gene: -
v_gene: TRBV6-2/TRBV6-3
CDR3aa: CASSSWTGNTQYF
CDR3nt: TGTGCCAGCAGTTCCTGGACTGGTAATACGCAGTATTTT

abundance: -
j_gene: TRBJ2-3
d_gene: -
v_gene: TRBV5-4
CDR3aa: CASTPVGGRPDTQYF
CDR3nt: TGTGCCAGCACACCCGTCGGGGGGCGACCAGATACGCAGTATTTT

abundance: -
j_gene: TRBJ2-1
d_gene: TRBD2
v_gene: TRBV7-7
CDR3aa: CASSFAGRGDEQFF
CDR3nt: TGTGCCAGCAGCTTTGCCGGGAGGGGCGATGAGCAGTTCTTC

abundance: -
j_gene: TRBJ2-3
d_gene: TRBD2
v_gene: TRBV6-2/TRBV6-3
CDR3aa: CASSPRTSGRRSTDTQYF
CDR3nt: TGTGCCAGCAGCCCTAGGACTAGCGGGAGGCGGAGCACAGATACGCAGTATTTT

abundance: -
j_gene: TRBJ1-5
d_gene: -
v_gene: TRBV5-4
CDR3aa: CASSLEGSAQHF
CDR3nt: TGTGCCAGCAGCTTGGAGGGGTCGGCCCAGCATTTT

abundance: few
j_gene: TRBJ2-5
d_gene: -
v_gene: TRBV6-4
CDR3aa: CASRGAQETQYF
CDR3nt: TGTGCCAGCAGGGGAGCACAAGAGACCCAGTACTTC

abundance: -
j_gene: TRBJ2-7
d_gene: TRBD2
v_gene: TRBV5-1
CDR3aa: CASSPGTSGSHEQYF
CDR3nt: TGCGCCAGCAGCCCGGGGACTAGCGGGAGCCACGAGCAGTACTTC

abundance: -
j_gene: TRBJ1-4
d_gene: -
v_gene: TRBV6-1
CDR3aa: CASSERGAGEKLFF
CDR3nt: TGTGCCAGCAGTGAGCGGGGGGCCGGTGAAAAACTGTTTTTT

abundance: -
j_gene: TRBJ2-1
d_gene: TRBD2
v_gene: TRBV30
CDR3aa: CAWSVYGRVGFF
CDR3nt: TGTGCCTGGAGTGTATACGGGAGGGTGGGGTTCTTC

abundance: -
j_gene: TRBJ2-1
d_gene: -
v_gene: TRBV6-5
CDR3aa: CASSYSARGGNEQFF
CDR3nt: TGTGCCAGCAGTTACTCCGCTAGAGGAGGCAATGAGCAGTTCTTC

abundance: -
j_gene: TRBJ1-3
d_gene: -
v_gene: TRBV7-2
CDR3aa: CASSSQGSGNTIYF
CDR3nt: TGTGCCAGCAGCTCACAGGGATCAGGAAACACCATATATTTT

abundance: -
j_gene: TRBJ2-1
d_gene: TRBD2
v_gene: TRBV24-1
CDR3aa: CATGTSGRLGNEQFF
CDR3nt: TGTGCCACCGGGACTAGCGGGAGGCTAGGCAATGAGCAGTTCTTC

abundance: -
j_gene: TRBJ1-3
d_gene: TRBD1
v_gene: TRBV5-4
CDR3aa: CATQDRASGNTIYF
CDR3nt: TGTGCCACCCAGGACAGGGCCTCTGGAAACACCATATATTTT

abundance: -
j_gene: TRBJ1-1
d_gene: TRBD1
v_gene: TRBV3-1/TRBV3-2
CDR3aa: CASSHIQGAAEAFF
CDR3nt: TGTGCCAGCAGCCATATACAGGGGGCGGCTGAAGCTTTCTTT

abundance: -
j_gene: TRBJ2-7
d_gene: TRBD1
v_gene: TRBV5-1
CDR3aa: CASSLVPITGGNYEQYF
CDR3nt: TGCGCCAGCAGCTTGGTGCCTATCACAGGGGGGAACTACGAGCAGTACTTC

abundance: -
j_gene: TRBJ1-1
d_gene: TRBD1
v_gene: TRBV30
CDR3aa: CAWSGQANTEAFF
CDR3nt: TGTGCCTGGAGCGGACAGGCGAACACTGAAGCTTTCTTT

abundance: few
j_gene: TRBJ2-1
d_gene: TRBD1
v_gene: TRBV19
CDR3aa: CASSIVSRGLGSEQFF
CDR3nt: TGTGCCAGTAGTATAGTTTCCAGGGGGCTGGGTAGTGAGCAGTTCTTC

abundance: -
j_gene: TRBJ2-5
d_gene: -
v_gene: TRBV5-4
CDR3aa: CASSLGGLETQYF
CDR3nt: TGTGCCAGCAGCTTGGGAGGGCTGGAGACCCAGTACTTC

abundance: few
j_gene: TRBJ2-7
d_gene: TRBD1
v_gene: TRBV6-6
CDR3aa: CASSFPGQGVYEQYF
CDR3nt: TGTGCCAGCAGTTTTCCGGGACAGGGGGTCTACGAGCAGTACTTC

abundance: -
j_gene: TRBJ1-5
d_gene: -
v_gene: TRBV27
CDR3aa: CASSPHPTTGYSNQPQHF
CDR3nt: TGTGCCAGCAGTCCCCACCCCACTACAGGATATAGCAATCAGCCCCAGCATTTT

abundance: -
j_gene: TRBJ2-7
d_gene: TRBD1
v_gene: TRBV5-1
CDR3aa: CASFDPGQGAEGEQYF
CDR3nt: TGCGCCAGCTTCGATCCGGGACAGGGGGCGGAGGGCGAGCAGTACTTC

abundance: -
j_gene: TRBJ2-1
d_gene: TRBD2
v_gene: TRBV11-2
CDR3aa: CASSYLAGSYNEQFF
CDR3nt: TGTGCCAGCAGCTATCTAGCGGGATCTTACAATGAGCAGTTCTTC

abundance: once
j_gene: TRBJ2-1
d_gene: TRBD2
v_gene: TRBV28
CDR3aa: CASSLGGSSYNEQFF
CDR3nt: TGTGCCAGCAGTCTAGGCGGGAGCTCCTACAATGAGCAGTTCTTC

abundance: -
j_gene: TRBJ2-1
d_gene: -
v_gene: TRBV7-8
CDR3aa: CASSLGERGGVLKQFF
CDR3nt: TGTGCCAGCAGCTTAGGGGAGCGCGGAGGGGTTTTAAAGCAGTTCTTC

abundance: -
j_gene: TRBJ2-3
d_gene: -
v_gene: TRBV21-1
CDR3aa: CASSKALDSGRAADTQYF
CDR3nt: TGTGCCAGCAGCAAAGCGCTAGATAGCGGGAGAGCCGCAGATACGCAGTATTTT

abundance: -
j_gene: TRBJ2-5
d_gene: TRBD1
v_gene: TRBV28
CDR3aa: CASSYPTGGQETQYF
CDR3nt: TGTGCCAGCAGCTACCCGACAGGGGGTCAAGAGACCCAGTACTTC

abundance: -
j_gene: TRBJ1-3
d_gene: TRBD1
v_gene: TRBV5-1
CDR3aa: CASSSRTGNRNTIYF
CDR3nt: TGCGCCAGCAGCTCCCGGACAGGGAACAGAAACACCATATATTTT

abundance: -
j_gene: TRBJ1-1
d_gene: TRBD1
v_gene: TRBV9
CDR3aa: CASSVRDRHTEAFF
CDR3nt: TGTGCCAGCAGCGTCCGGGACAGACACACTGAAGCTTTCTTT

abundance: -
j_gene: TRBJ2-1
d_gene: TRBD2
v_gene: TRBV5-1
CDR3aa: CASSKSGTTHNEQFF
CDR3nt: TGCGCCAGCAGCAAGTCCGGGACTACTCACAATGAGCAGTTCTTC

abundance: -
j_gene: TRBJ1-2
d_gene: -
v_gene: TRBV13
CDR3aa: CASSPGFYYGYTF
CDR3nt: TGTGCCAGTAGCCCCGGGTTTTACTATGGCTACACCTTC

abundance: once
j_gene: TRBJ2-7
d_gene: TRBD1
v_gene: TRBV28
CDR3aa: CASSWYRGYEQYF
CDR3nt: TGTGCCAGCAGTTGGTACAGGGGGTACGAGCAGTACTTC

abundance: -
j_gene: TRBJ2-3
d_gene: TRBD1
v_gene: TRBV28
CDR3aa: CASSWDTRTGPTDTQYF
CDR3nt: TGTGCCAGCAGTTGGGACACTCGGACAGGCCCGACAGATACGCAGTATTTT

abundance: -
j_gene: TRBJ2-1
d_gene: TRBD2
v_gene: TRBV7-8
CDR3aa: CASSAALAGVSYNEQFF
CDR3nt: TGTGCCAGCAGCGCCGCACTAGCGGGTGTCTCCTACAATGAGCAGTTCTTC

abundance: -
j_gene: TRBJ2-2
d_gene: -
v_gene: TRBV7-9
CDR3aa: CASSSTRRGNTGELFF
CDR3nt: TGTGCCAGCAGCTCCACAAGGCGGGGTAACACCGGGGAGCTGTTTTTT

abundance: once
j_gene: TRBJ2-5
d_gene: -
v_gene: TRBV7-8
CDR3aa: CASSSKTRETQYF
CDR3nt: TGTGCCAGCAGCAGTAAGACAAGGGAGACCCAGTACTTC

abundance: once
j_gene: TRBJ1-3
d_gene: -
v_gene: TRBV7-9
CDR3aa: CASSFGQGNTIYF
CDR3nt: TGTGCCAGCAGCTTCGGACAGGGAAACACCATATATTTT

abundance: -
j_gene: TRBJ2-3
d_gene: TRBD2
v_gene: TRBV9
CDR3aa: CASSVASGGVTDTQYF
CDR3nt: TGTGCCAGCAGCGTAGCCAGCGGGGGGGTCACAGATACGCAGTATTTT

abundance: -
j_gene: TRBJ2-1
d_gene: TRBD2
v_gene: TRBV7-2
CDR3aa: CASSYGGAGYNEQFF
CDR3nt: TGTGCCAGCAGCTACGGGGGGGCCGGCTACAATGAGCAGTTCTTC

abundance: -
j_gene: TRBJ1-4
d_gene: -
v_gene: TRBV25-1
CDR3aa: CASSELTGRHEKLFF
CDR3nt: TGTGCCAGCAGTGAATTAACAGGGCGCCATGAAAAACTGTTTTTT

abundance: -
j_gene: TRBJ1-4
d_gene: -
v_gene: TRBV5-1
CDR3aa: CASSLSPGNEKLFF
CDR3nt: TGCGCCAGCAGCTTGTCGCCGGGTAATGAAAAACTGTTTTTT

abundance: once
j_gene: TRBJ1-1
d_gene: -
v_gene: TRBV5-4
CDR3aa: CASSFGKRNTEAFF
CDR3nt: TGTGCCAGCAGCTTCGGAAAGCGGAACACTGAAGCTTTCTTT

abundance: -
j_gene: TRBJ2-3
d_gene: -
v_gene: TRBV5-1
CDR3aa: CASTPGLAADTQYF
CDR3nt: TGCGCCAGCACCCCCGGTCTCGCCGCCGATACGCAGTATTTT

abundance: once
j_gene: TRBJ2-1
d_gene: TRBD2
v_gene: TRBV9
CDR3aa: CASSDTLAGAYNEQFF
CDR3nt: TGTGCCAGCAGCGACACCCTAGCGGGGGCCTACAATGAGCAGTTCTTC

abundance: once
j_gene: TRBJ1-3
d_gene: TRBD1
v_gene: TRBV9
CDR3aa: CASSRTGTGNTIYF
CDR3nt: TGTGCCAGCAGTCGGACAGGGACTGGAAACACCATATATTTT

abundance: -
j_gene: TRBJ2-6
d_gene: TRBD1
v_gene: TRBV19
CDR3aa: CASSRTGANSGANVLTF
CDR3nt: TGTGCCAGTAGTAGGACAGGGGCTAACTCTGGGGCCAACGTCCTGACTTTC

abundance: -
j_gene: TRBJ1-5
d_gene: TRBD1
v_gene: TRBV11-2
CDR3aa: CASSLRGQGDQPQHF
CDR3nt: TGTGCCAGCAGCCTAAGGGGACAGGGCGATCAGCCCCAGCATTTT

abundance: -
j_gene: TRBJ1-4
d_gene: -
v_gene: TRBV28
CDR3aa: CASSTPQGEAEKLFF
CDR3nt: TGTGCCAGCAGTACCCCACAGGGAGAGGCTGAAAAACTGTTTTTT

abundance: -
j_gene: TRBJ2-5
d_gene: TRBD1
v_gene: TRBV18
CDR3aa: CASSGTGQETQYF
CDR3nt: TGTGCCAGCTCCGGGACAGGCCAAGAGACCCAGTACTTC